These T cell receptor beta chains were read from a single sample in a study of vaccination and CD4 T cells after COVID-19. Their specific antigens are unknown. From the PCR reads, TCRdb called clonotypes with MiXCR, one entry per CDR3 protein. The sample records 3,500 to 4,500 distinct CDR3 sequences, around 33% being singletons. The sequencing used CD4+ T cells from blood, cultured in vitro, collected after SARS-CoV-2 vaccination. The source of these receptors is a human donor who had recovered from COVID-19. Each CDR3 is given with its conserved first and last residue. Each record gives: V gene, CDR3 protein.

>TRBV27
CASSLSGANGELFF
>TRBV19
CASISMGMTGRIGNYGYTF
>TRBV6-5
CASSWGSFYNEQFF
>TRBV2
CAGRVGGNVGELFF
>TRBV20-1
CSARAQGPYNEQFF
>TRBV6-5
CASSYRAASYQPQHF
>TRBV20-1
CSANSGKDEQFF
>TRBV6-5
CASSYGRVAGITDTQYF
>TRBV7-2
CASSSATGGGGYTF
>TRBV19
CASNEATWTDGYTF
>TRBV5-1
CASSLGTSGNNEQFF
>TRBV7-3
CASSAQLGTEAFF
>TRBV12-3/TRBV12-4
CASSPGLRETQYF
>TRBV7-9
CASSPRGAGGTDTQYF
>TRBV19
CASSMPGLNTEAFF
>TRBV25-1
CASSGTGGPLGEQFF
>TRBV20-1
CSARDFGLATYNEQFF
>TRBV6-2/TRBV6-3
CASSYQMNYGYTF
>TRBV10-3
CAISDPRGTSFYGYTF
>TRBV24-1
CATSDLPNSPLHF
>TRBV6-2/TRBV6-3
CASRTTGTDTQYF
>TRBV12-5
CASGLPGRHEQFF
>TRBV27
CASSTRGGRFDGYTF
>TRBV19
CASSINLGETEAFF
>TRBV20-1
CSARFRGSGNTIYF
>TRBV6-1
CASSEEGAITEAFF
>TRBV6-2/TRBV6-3
CASSSSVTEAFF
>TRBV30
CAWSRTRGYTF
>TRBV24-1
CATSDLGETQYF
>TRBV7-3
CASSSYYYAIYEQYF
>TRBV4-1
CASSPQGAYGYTF
>TRBV6-2/TRBV6-3
CASSYQTGGNTDTQYF
>TRBV6-1
CASIRDSFYNEQFF
>TRBV28
CASSGLGNRGYGNQPQHF
>TRBV6-2/TRBV6-3
CASTHGFWRAPTYEQYF
>TRBV9
CASSVGQGAATYEQYF
>TRBV20-1
CSASLRNTIYF
>TRBV2
CASSLTAGQTQYF
>TRBV2
CASNQQLAVYTDTQYF
>TRBV7-8
CASSLGIGQGEYEQYF
>TRBV30
CAWRRVGNRGLWGYTF